Listed below are T cell receptor beta chains from one sample, sequenced in a study of metastatic and nonmetastatic thyroid tumors. TCRdb reanalyzed the PCR reads via MiXCR. The sample records 50,000 or so clones, over 20% being singletons. What was sequenced was blood. The receptors derive from a male donor with papillary thyroid cancer or a benign thyroid nodule (not recorded which). Some clones in this sample may be carry-over from other donors' samples. The CDR3 runs from the conserved cysteine through the conserved F or W. The D gene is left open where the match is weak. Some rows have no size entry. The others give once, few or many, or a class for an expanded clone.

d_call: .
v_call: TRBV5-6
j_call: TRBJ2-3
clone_size: many
cdr3_aa: CASSRFDTQYF
cdr3_nt: TGTGCCAGCTCGAGGTTTGATACGCAGTATTTT

d_call: TRBD2
v_call: TRBV11-2
j_call: TRBJ2-1
clone_size: .
cdr3_aa: CASSLQLAAGHSEQFF
cdr3_nt: TGTGCCAGCAGCTTACAGCTAGCGGCGGGCCACAGTGAGCAGTTCTTC

d_call: TRBD1
v_call: TRBV2
j_call: TRBJ1-6
clone_size: many
cdr3_aa: CASSTLSTGDSPLHF
cdr3_nt: TGTGCCAGCTCTACCCTTTCGACAGGGGATTCACCCCTCCACTTT

d_call: TRBD1
v_call: TRBV7-2
j_call: TRBJ1-1
clone_size: .
cdr3_aa: CASTTGQGRRTEAFF
cdr3_nt: TGTGCCAGCACCACGGGACAGGGTAGAAGAACTGAAGCTTTCTTT

d_call: .
v_call: TRBV5-1
j_call: TRBJ2-1
clone_size: many
cdr3_aa: CASSFWGRDEQFF
cdr3_nt: TGCGCCAGCAGCTTTTGGGGTAGGGATGAGCAGTTCTTC

d_call: .
v_call: TRBV6-1
j_call: TRBJ1-6
clone_size: medium-sized
cdr3_aa: CASSEAGPNSPLHF
cdr3_nt: TGTGCCAGCAGTGAAGCGGGACCCAATTCACCCCTCCACTTT

d_call: TRBD2
v_call: TRBV4-1
j_call: TRBJ2-3
clone_size: once
cdr3_aa: CASSQEVAQREGTDTQYF
cdr3_nt: TGCGCCAGCAGCCAAGAGGTGGCACAGCGGGAGGGCACAGATACGCAGTATTTT

d_call: .
v_call: TRBV11-2
j_call: TRBJ1-1
clone_size: many
cdr3_aa: CASSMDSLNTEAFF
cdr3_nt: TGTGCCAGCAGCATGGACAGTTTGAACACTGAAGCTTTCTTT

d_call: .
v_call: TRBV12-3/TRBV12-4
j_call: TRBJ1-2
clone_size: few
cdr3_aa: CASSADRLYGYTF
cdr3_nt: TGTGCCAGCAGTGCCGACAGACTTTATGGCTACACCTTC

d_call: .
v_call: TRBV5-5
j_call: TRBJ1-2
clone_size: few
cdr3_aa: CASSWDGDEANYGYTF
cdr3_nt: TGTGCCAGCAGCTGGGACGGAGATGAAGCTAACTATGGCTACACCTTC

d_call: TRBD2
v_call: TRBV20-1
j_call: TRBJ2-3
clone_size: few
cdr3_aa: CSARDWRGGTADTQYF
cdr3_nt: TGCAGTGCTAGAGATTGGAGGGGAGGGACGGCAGATACGCAGTATTTT

d_call: TRBD1
v_call: TRBV19
j_call: TRBJ2-2
clone_size: many
cdr3_aa: CASRTPDRETGELFF
cdr3_nt: TGTGCCAGTAGGACCCCGGACAGGGAAACCGGGGAGCTGTTTTTT

d_call: .
v_call: TRBV20-1
j_call: TRBJ1-5
clone_size: .
cdr3_aa: CSASKWAGLNQPQHF
cdr3_nt: TGCAGTGCTAGTAAGTGGGCAGGCCTCAATCAGCCCCAGCATTTT

d_call: TRBD1
v_call: TRBV5-4
j_call: TRBJ1-3
clone_size: .
cdr3_aa: CASSLVSGGAGSTIYF
cdr3_nt: TGTGCCAGCAGCTTGGTGTCAGGGGGCGCTGGAAGCACCATATATTTT

d_call: TRBD1
v_call: TRBV6-1
j_call: TRBJ2-7
clone_size: many
cdr3_aa: CASSDGDSYEQYF
cdr3_nt: TGTGCCAGCAGTGATGGGGACAGCTACGAGCAGTACTTC

d_call: .
v_call: TRBV2
j_call: TRBJ1-2
clone_size: few
cdr3_aa: CASKPGTGNYGYTF
cdr3_nt: TGTGCCAGCAAACCCGGGACGGGTAACTATGGCTACACCTTC

d_call: TRBD2
v_call: TRBV28
j_call: TRBJ2-5
clone_size: many
cdr3_aa: CASSPPTSGQETQYF
cdr3_nt: TGTGCCAGCAGCCCACCGACTAGCGGTCAAGAGACCCAGTACTTC

d_call: .
v_call: TRBV5-1
j_call: TRBJ2-2
clone_size: .
cdr3_aa: CDCSEHNTGELFF
cdr3_nt: TGCGACTGCAGCGAACACAACACCGGGGAGCTGTTTTTT

d_call: .
v_call: TRBV20-1
j_call: TRBJ1-5
clone_size: .
cdr3_aa: CSARGGSQPQHF
cdr3_nt: TGCAGTGCCCGCGGGGGTAGTCAGCCCCAGCATTTT

d_call: TRBD1
v_call: TRBV29-1
j_call: TRBJ1-5
clone_size: many
cdr3_aa: CSVGEDRNQPQHF
cdr3_nt: TGCAGCGTTGGTGAGGACAGGAATCAGCCCCAGCATTTT

d_call: TRBD1
v_call: TRBV20-1
j_call: TRBJ1-4
clone_size: many
cdr3_aa: CSAREPGQGAKKLFF
cdr3_nt: TGCAGTGCTAGAGAGCCGGGACAGGGGGCGAAAAAACTGTTTTTT

d_call: TRBD1
v_call: TRBV28
j_call: TRBJ2-7
clone_size: few
cdr3_aa: CASTNGEQGAYEQYF
cdr3_nt: TGTGCCAGCACCAATGGGGAGCAGGGGGCCTACGAGCAGTACTTC

d_call: .
v_call: TRBV7-2
j_call: TRBJ1-2
clone_size: few
cdr3_aa: CASGLEWVGYTF
cdr3_nt: TGTGCCAGCGGCTTAGAGTGGGTTGGCTACACATTC

d_call: TRBD1
v_call: TRBV7-3
j_call: TRBJ2-3
clone_size: .
cdr3_aa: CASSEQGDGTDTQYF
cdr3_nt: TGTGCCAGCAGCGAACAGGGGGACGGCACAGATACGCAGTATTTT

d_call: .
v_call: TRBV5-1
j_call: TRBJ2-3
clone_size: many
cdr3_aa: CASSLVGAASTDTQYF
cdr3_nt: TGCGCCAGCAGCTTGGTAGGGGCAGCTAGCACAGATACGCAGTATTTT

d_call: TRBD2
v_call: TRBV2
j_call: TRBJ2-3
clone_size: .
cdr3_aa: CASSEFPVPSGGPRDTDTQYF
cdr3_nt: TGTGCCAGCAGTGAGTTCCCCGTCCCTAGCGGGGGGCCCCGTGACACAGATACGCAGTATTTT

d_call: TRBD1
v_call: TRBV13
j_call: TRBJ2-1
clone_size: many
cdr3_aa: CASSLGQLSSYNEQFF
cdr3_nt: TGTGCCAGCAGCTTGGGACAGCTTAGCTCCTACAATGAGCAGTTCTTC

d_call: .
v_call: TRBV9
j_call: TRBJ2-7
clone_size: many
cdr3_aa: CASSVGSTGLDYEQYF
cdr3_nt: TGTGCCAGCAGCGTAGGATCGACAGGCCTAGACTACGAGCAGTACTTC

d_call: TRBD1
v_call: TRBV13
j_call: TRBJ2-7
clone_size: many
cdr3_aa: CASSPPGQGNEQYF
cdr3_nt: TGTGCCAGCAGCCCACCGGGACAGGGAAACGAGCAGTACTTC

d_call: .
v_call: TRBV12-5
j_call: TRBJ2-3
clone_size: .
cdr3_aa: CATGGGVTDTQYF
cdr3_nt: TGTGCTACTGGAGGGGGGGTCACAGATACGCAGTATTTT

d_call: .
v_call: TRBV5-6
j_call: TRBJ2-1
clone_size: many
cdr3_aa: CASSLAGGGNEQFF
cdr3_nt: TGTGCCAGCAGCTTGGCGGGGGGCGGAAATGAGCAGTTCTTC

d_call: .
v_call: TRBV19
j_call: TRBJ1-1
clone_size: many
cdr3_aa: CASSNRGGTEAFF
cdr3_nt: TGTGCCAGTAGTAATCGGGGGGGCACTGAAGCTTTCTTT

d_call: .
v_call: TRBV6-1
j_call: TRBJ1-4
clone_size: many
cdr3_aa: CASSPRQDSEKLFF
cdr3_nt: TGTGCCAGCAGTCCTCGACAGGATAGTGAAAAACTGTTTTTT

d_call: TRBD1
v_call: TRBV5-1
j_call: TRBJ1-1
clone_size: many
cdr3_aa: CASSTPQGARTEAFF
cdr3_nt: TGCGCCAGCAGCACGCCCCAGGGGGCCCGAACTGAAGCTTTCTTT

d_call: .
v_call: TRBV6-1
j_call: TRBJ2-1
clone_size: many
cdr3_aa: CASTLLGEQFF
cdr3_nt: TGTGCCAGCACATTATTAGGTGAGCAGTTCTTC

d_call: .
v_call: TRBV7-3
j_call: TRBJ2-3
clone_size: many
cdr3_aa: CASSLPGKDTQYF
cdr3_nt: TGTGCCAGCAGCTTACCAGGGAAAGATACGCAGTATTTT

d_call: .
v_call: TRBV20-1
j_call: TRBJ1-6
clone_size: many
cdr3_aa: CSARDRGRGFVYSPLHF
cdr3_nt: TGCAGTGCTAGAGATAGGGGGAGGGGTTTTGTGTACTCACCCCTCCACTTT

d_call: TRBD2
v_call: TRBV6-1
j_call: TRBJ2-1
clone_size: .
cdr3_aa: CASNTGLAGGNEQFF
cdr3_nt: TGTGCCAGCAACACCGGACTAGCGGGAGGCAATGAGCAGTTCTTC